These 16 T cell receptor beta chains were all obtained from the same sample, sequenced in a study of CD8+ T cells in alopecia areata. It was cDNA, reverse transcribed from extracted RNA, that served as the sequencing template. TCRdb keeps only in-frame clones here, not all; method: immunoSEQ multiplex PCR. Of over 70,000 clones in the sample, around 66% were seen once. Treatment specified: oral pan-JAK inhibitor, 5-10 mg twice daily. This specimen consisted of CD8+ T cells sorted from blood, obtained at week 24, from a patient treated with tofacitinib. These receptors were taken from a human donor with alopecia areata.

The chain uses TRBV27 and TRBJ2-5; tentatively, D is TRBD1 (6 bases). This CDR3 spans 14 amino acids. CDR1 MNHEY and CDR2 SMNVEV come from the germline V gene (reference sequence). Trimming left V 3 bases short and J 3 bases short, with 11 bases between. As DNA, the CDR3 is TGTGCCAGCAGTTTTGTGGGGGCAGAAGAGACCCAGTACTTC. It specifies CASSFVGAEETQYF.

This clone was picked up a small number of times. The J gene is TRBJ2-2, the V gene TRBV7-6; 7 bases agree with TRBD1. The CDR3 has 16 residues. Germline-derived CDR1 and CDR2 are SGHVS and FNYEAQ. V lost 0 bases and J lost 4; bases outside the gene matches: 5. The CDR3 coding sequence is TGTGCCAGCAGCTTAGCGCTTACAGGGGTCACCGGGGAGCTGTTTTTT. Protein sequence: CASSLALTGVTGELFF.

V and J are TRBV5-4 and TRBJ2-7, with 11 bases that match TRBD1. Per germline, CDR1 SGHNT and CDR2 YYREEE (reference sequence). V gave up 1 base and J gave up 2 bases; unmatched junction bases: 5. CDR3 length: 16 amino acids. CDR3 sequence (DNA): TGTGCCAGCAGCTTGAGGACAGGGGGCCGTGCCTACGAGCAGTACTTC. It specifies CASSLRTGGRAYEQYF.

This chain joins TRBV27 and TRBJ1-2; maybe TRBD1 (5 bases). CDR1 is MNHEY, CDR2 SMNVEV, per germline (reference sequence). The V and J ends lost 10 bases and 2 bases respectively, with 20 bases between them. This CDR3 region has 15 residues. In DNA, the CDR3 is TGTGCCACTAGATGGGGGTTGGACGGAAACTATGGCTACACCTTC. Translating it yields CATRWGLDGNYGYTF.

The V gene is TRBV4-3, the J gene TRBJ2-2; D unclear. Germline values: CDR1 LGHNA, CDR2 YSLEER. CDR3 length: 16 residues. Trimming took off 0 bases at V and 3 bases at J, with 11 bases between the two ends. CDR3 coding DNA: TGCGCCAGCAGCCAAGATCGGGCCCAGGACACCGGGGAGCTGTTTTTT. Translated, it gives CASSQDRAQDTGELFF.

The genes are TRBV5-1 and TRBJ1-2; D is perhaps TRBD1 (5 bases). Germline V gene data show CDR1 as SGHRS and CDR2 as YFSETQ. V lost 4 bases to trimming and J lost 0 bases, with 16 bases between them. The CDR3 has 16 residues. The CDR3 region is CASSTFGQPTNYGYTF. CDR3 coding DNA: TGCGCCAGCAGCACTTTTGGACAACCGACTAACTATGGCTACACCTTC.

This clone showed up just a few times. This chain links TRBV7-7 with TRBJ2-5, with 9 nucleotides matching TRBD1. V lost 5 bases to trimming and J lost 5 bases; unmatched junction nucleotides: 3. The germline gives CDR1 SSHAT, CDR2 FNYEAQ (reference sequence). There are 13 residues in the CDR3. The CDR3 sequence is CASSLDRGETQYF. Written as DNA, the CDR3 is TGTGCCAGCAGCCTGGACAGGGGTGAGACCCAGTACTTC. The whole variable domain, remainder taken from reference TRBV7-7 and TRBJ2-5, is GAGVSQSPRYKVTKRGQDVTLRCDPISSHATLYWYQQALGQGPEFLTYFNYEAQPDKSGLPSDRFSAERPEGSISTLTIQRTEQRDSAMYRCASSLDRGETQYFGPGTRLLVL.

This chain connects TRBV7-2 to TRBJ2-7; D might be TRBD2 (5 bases). Trimming left V 5 bases short and J 9 bases short, with 17 bases between. The CDR3 loop spans 13 amino acids. CDR1 and CDR2 (germline): SGHTA, FQGNSA. The CDR3 loop is CASSLTNYEGQYF. The CDR3 DNA follows: TGTGCCAGCAGCCTAACCAACTACGAGGGGCAGTACTTC.

DNA for the CDR3: TGCGCCAGCAGCCAAGAGGAGGCAGGGGTCTACGAGCAGTACTTC. Translated, it gives CASSQEEAGVYEQYF. The V and J genes are TRBV4-3 and TRBJ2-7; a weak D match, TRBD1 (6 bases). The CDR3 runs to 15 residues. V was cut by 0 bases and J by 3 bases, with 12 bases left in between. In germline, CDR1 is LGHNA, CDR2 YSLEER.

The chain carries TRBV7-9 and TRBJ1-5, with D possibly matching TRBD1 (5 bases). The CDR3 runs to 14 residues. CDR1 is SEHNR, CDR2 FQNEAQ, per germline (reference sequence). Deletions cut 8 bases from V and 7 bases from J, with 18 bases between. This CDR3 reads CASVSQGTGQPQHF. The CDR3 DNA sequence: TGTGCCAGCGTCTCACAAGGGACGGGGCAGCCCCAGCATTTT.

The chain uses TRBV27 and TRBJ2-5; D possibly uses TRBD1 or TRBD2 (5 bases each). CDR1 and CDR2 (germline): MNHEY, SMNVEV (reference sequence). V lost 2 bases and J 2 bases, leaving 9 bases between the germline ends. The CDR3 runs 14 residues. The CDR3 protein is CASSLLGAQETQYF. The CDR3 region has the DNA TGTGCCAGCAGTTTACTCGGGGCACAAGAGACCCAGTACTTC.

This clone was observed a handful of times. The V and J genes are TRBV13 and TRBJ2-2; D possibly corresponds to TRBD1 (6 bases). The ends were cut back, 8 bases at V and 6 bases at J, with 7 bases in the middle. This CDR3 has 11 residues. The germline V gene has CDR1 PRHDT and CDR2 FYEKMQ (reference sequence). The CDR3 sequence is CASAGAGELFF. DNA for the CDR3: TGTGCCAGCGCAGGGGCCGGGGAGCTGTTTTTT. Full variable domain (missing parts from reference TRBV13 and TRBJ2-2): AAGVIQSPRHLIKEKRETATLKCYPIPRHDTVYWYQQGPGQDPQFLISFYEKMQSDKGSIPDRFSAQQFSDYHSELNMSSLELGDSALYFCASAGAGELFFGEGSRLTVL.

The chain is built from TRBV28 and TRBJ2-3; 13 bases match TRBD2. Germline values: CDR1 MDHEN, CDR2 SYDVKM. The CDR3 is 24 amino acids. After removal of 1 base from V and 2 bases from J, the junction contained 24 bases not matched to a gene. The CDR3 region is CASSLSSQGRSTSGGAEPTDTQYF. Written as DNA, the CDR3 is TGTGCCAGCAGTTTATCCTCCCAGGGACGCTCTACTAGCGGGGGGGCCGAACCCACAGATACGCAGTATTTT.

V gene TRBV14 combines with J gene TRBJ2-1, with a possible D match to TRBD2 (7 bases). Germline V lookup: CDR1 SGHDN, CDR2 FVKESK. V shed 8 bases and J shed 4 bases, with 12 bases lying between them. The CDR3 runs to 13 residues. The CDR3 DNA is TGTGCCAGCGGGGGGGCCAGTTACAATGAGCAGTTCTTC. It yields the protein CASGGASYNEQFF.

The CDR3 DNA reads as TGCGCCAGCAGCTTGGTCCAGGAATTTCCGAATTCACCCCTCCACTTT. As protein: CASSLVQEFPNSPLHF. This rearrangement joins TRBV5-1 to TRBJ1-6; D is unresolved. The V end lost 0 bases, the J end lost 7 bases, and 14 bases lay between the germline ends. Per germline, CDR1 SGHRS and CDR2 YFSETQ. This CDR3 contains 16 residues.

The chain recombines TRBV7-2 with TRBJ2-3; 8 nucleotides line up with TRBD2. This CDR3 is 16 amino acids long. The germline V gene encodes CDR1 SGHTA and CDR2 FQGNSA. With V trimmed by 4 bases and J by 1 base, 7 bases remained unmatched. CDR3 in amino acids: CASSSTSVRGTDTQYF. CDR3 in DNA: TGTGCCAGCAGCTCGACTAGCGTGAGAGGCACAGATACGCAGTATTTT. Drawing the rest from reference TRBV7-2 and TRBJ2-3, the complete variable domain is GAGVSQSPSNKVTEKGKDVELRCDPISGHTALYWYRQSLGQGLEFLIYFQGNSAPDKSGLPSDRFSAERTGGSVSTLTIQRTQQEDSAVYLCASSSTSVRGTDTQYFGPGTRLTVL.